The present TCR beta chain was sequenced within a study of T cell changes during pregnancy in multiple sclerosis. Clones were read by immunoSEQ multiplex PCR, and TCRdb kept only the in-frame ones, dropping some. This table has around 96,000 clones, 94% appearing once. CDR3 length equals 15 residues. V lost 5 bases to trimming and J lost 4 bases, with 15 bases between them. CDR1 MNHEY and CDR2 SMNVEV come from the germline V gene (reference sequence). The sequencing used peripheral blood, collected in the third trimester of pregnancy. V is TRBV27 and J is TRBJ1-5; tentative D call: TRBD1 (6 bases). The sequence was obtained from a female donor with multiple sclerosis, enrolled in a pregnancy study. In DNA form, the CDR3 reads TGTGCCAGCAGTCCGACAGGAGAGGCGAATCAGCCCCAGCATTTT. Amino acid sequence: CASSPTGEANQPQHF.